One sample yielded the 20 T cell receptor beta chains listed below, sequenced in a study of siplizumab effects on memory and regulatory T cells. Data came from immunoSEQ multiplex PCR; TCRdb stores just in-frame clones and leaves some out. The sample holds about 100,000 clones, nearly 95% seen once. The specimen sequenced was non-Treg CD4+ T cells sorted from blood. The receptor source for this set is a human donor in good health.

The chain links TRBV21-1 to TRBJ1-1; the table's D call, TRBD1, was not checked against the DNA. TRBV21-1 is annotated as a pseudogene. This CDR3 region has 15 residues. DNA for the CDR3: TGTGCCAGCAGCAGAACCAGGGGTAGGAACACTGAAGCTTTCTTT. Its protein is CASSRTRGRNTEAFF.

This rearrangement joins TRBV19 to TRBJ2-2; 11 nucleotides line up with TRBD2. In germline, CDR1 is LNHDA, CDR2 SQIVND (reference sequence). There are 15 residues in the CDR3. V dropped 6 bases and J dropped 2; count of bases not matched to a gene: 2. The DNA of the CDR3 is TGTGCCAGTAGGGGACTAGCGGAAAACACCGGGGAGCTGTTTTTT. It translates to CASRGLAENTGELFF.

For the CDR3, the DNA is TGTGCCTGGAGGGGCCGGGACAGACGGGCGAACATTCAGTACTTC. Residues: CAWRGRDRRANIQYF. The chain is built from TRBV30 and TRBJ2-4; TRBD1 aligns across 7 bases. The ends lost 3 bases at V and 7 bases at J; junction bases unmatched: 12. The germline CDR1 and CDR2 sequences are GTSNPN and SVGIG (reference sequence). This CDR3 comprises 15 residues. The variable domain in full, completed from reference TRBV30 and TRBJ2-4, reads SQTIHQWPATLVQPVGSPLSLECTVEGTSNPNLYWYRQAAGRGLQLLFYSVGIGQISSEVPQNLSASRPQDRQFILSSKKLLLSDSGFYLCAWRGRDRRANIQYFGAGTRLSVL.

The rearrangement links TRBV6-6 to TRBJ1-1; no definite D call. Germline V lookup: CDR1 MNHNY, CDR2 SVGAGI (reference sequence). Trimming pared 2 bases from V and 1 base from J, leaving 8 bases between. CDR3 length equals 14 residues. The CDR3 region has the DNA TGTGCCAGCAGTTACAGGGAGGGGAACACTGAAGCTTTCTTT. Protein product: CASSYREGNTEAFF.

The chain couples TRBV28 to TRBJ1-1; 7 nucleotides align to TRBD1. The germline gives CDR1 MDHEN, CDR2 SYDVKM. Trimming removed 4 bases from V and 1 base from J; junction bases left unmatched: 6. The CDR3 runs to 15 residues. The CDR3 DNA reads as TGTGCCAGCAGTTCCCCGGGACAGAAGAACACTGAAGCTTTCTTT. Residues: CASSSPGQKNTEAFF.

The rearrangement joins TRBV19 to TRBJ2-6, with 8 bases fitting TRBD1. The germline V gene has CDR1 LNHDA and CDR2 SQIVND (reference sequence). With V trimmed by 9 bases and J by 3 bases, 4 bases remained unmatched. This CDR3 contains 14 residues. The CDR3 bases are TGTGCCAGCTACAGGGGGTTTGGGGCCAACGTCCTGACTTTC. It codes for CASYRGFGANVLTF.

The chain combines TRBV5-6 with TRBJ2-7; unclear D gene. Germline CDR1 is SGHDT and CDR2 is YYEEEE. V was cut by 4 bases and J by 2 bases, with 10 bases left in between. The CDR3 extends over 13 amino acids. The CDR3 spells CASSLLSTYEQYF. The CDR3 DNA sequence: TGTGCCAGCAGCCTGCTCTCAACCTACGAGCAGTACTTC.

J is TRBJ2-2 and V is TRBV7-9, with a weak D call TRBD2 (6 bases). V shed 5 bases and J shed 3 bases, with 13 bases lying between them. The germline V gene has CDR1 SEHNR and CDR2 FQNEAQ (reference sequence). This CDR3 contains 15 residues. The CDR3 spells CASSHAGPDTGELFF. The CDR3 DNA reads as TGTGCCAGCAGCCATGCGGGGCCCGACACCGGGGAGCTGTTTTTT.

In DNA, the CDR3 is TGTGCCAGCAGCTTATTTAGCGGCTCCTACGAGCAGTACTTC. Protein: CASSLFSGSYEQYF. The V and J genes are TRBV7-2 and TRBJ2-7, with D possibly being TRBD2 (6 bases). Trimming left V 2 bases short and J 0 bases short, with 8 bases between. Germline V CDR1 and CDR2: SGHTA, FQGNSA. The CDR3 spans 14 residues.

The chain has TRBV19 and TRBJ1-4, with 7 positions matching TRBD1. V lost 1 base to trimming and J lost 11 bases; unmatched junction nucleotides: 7. Germline V gene data show CDR1 as LNHDA and CDR2 as SQIVND (reference sequence). The CDR3 is 14 residues long. DNA of the CDR3: TGTGCCAGTAGTATAGGTGGGACAGTGGCGAAACTGTTTTTT. Encoded protein: CASSIGGTVAKLFF.

The chain couples TRBV7-3 to TRBJ2-7, with 7 bases fitting TRBD2. CDR3 length: 15 amino acids. With V trimmed by 2 bases and J by 2 bases, 6 bases remained unmatched. Germline V gene lookup returns CDR1 SGHTA and CDR2 FQGTGA. The CDR3 bases are TGTGCCAGCAGCTTAGGCAGGGAGGGGACCTACGAGCAGTACTTC. The encoded protein is CASSLGREGTYEQYF. The full variable domain, in which reference TRBV7-3 and TRBJ2-7 provide the parts outside the CDR3, is GAGVSQTPSNKVTEKGKYVELRCDPISGHTALYWYRQSLGQGPEFLIYFQGTGAADDSGLPNDRFFAVRPEGSVSTLKIQRTERGDSAVYLCASSLGREGTYEQYFGPGTRLTVT.

This CDR3 reads CAWKGAYEQYF. The CDR3 nucleotides read TGTGCCTGGAAGGGGGCCTACGAGCAGTACTTC. The chain recombines TRBV30 with TRBJ2-7, with D perhaps TRBD1 (6 bases). V was trimmed by 4 bases and J by 2 bases, leaving 6 bases between them. Germline V gene sequence: CDR1 GTSNPN, CDR2 SVGIG (reference sequence). This CDR3 region has 11 residues. Based on the CDR3 plus reference TRBV30 and TRBJ2-7, the full variable domain is SQTIHQWPATLVQPVGSPLSLECTVEGTSNPNLYWYRQAAGRGLQLLFYSVGIGQISSEVPQNLSASRPQDRQFILSSKKLLLSDSGFYLCAWKGAYEQYFGPGTRLTVT.

The chain has TRBV27 and TRBJ1-5; 7 bases match TRBD1. In germline, CDR1 is MNHEY, CDR2 SMNVEV (reference sequence). CDR3 size: 14 residues. V shed 3 bases and J 2 bases; nucleotides not matched to a gene: 1. In DNA, the CDR3 is TGTGCCAGCAGTTTTACAGGGGGCAATCAGCCCCAGCATTTT. Protein product: CASSFTGGNQPQHF.

This rearrangement joins TRBV5-4 to TRBJ2-5, with 7 bases lining up with TRBD1. With V trimmed by 5 bases and J by 3 bases, 10 bases remained unmatched. Germline V lookup: CDR1 SGHNT, CDR2 YYREEE (reference sequence). CDR3 length equals 15 residues. CDR3 sequence reads: CASSAGTDLKETQYF. The DNA for the CDR3 is TGTGCCAGCAGTGCCGGGACAGACTTAAAAGAGACCCAGTACTTC.

The V gene is TRBV30, the J gene TRBJ1-5; 9 bases line up with TRBD1. Trimming took 3 bases from V and 11 from J; bases not matched to a gene: 11. CDR3 size: 14 residues. Looked up from germline, CDR1 is GTSNPN and CDR2 is SVGIG (reference sequence). The CDR3 reads CAWRASDRGTSQHF. The CDR3 DNA follows: TGTGCCTGGAGGGCATCGGACAGGGGAACGTCCCAGCATTTT.

This clone was observed a single time. V usage is TRBV7-2 and J usage is TRBJ2-4; 8 bases map to TRBD1. This CDR3 is 14 amino acids long. V trimming: 3 bases; J trimming: 5 bases; junction bases outside the gene matches: 3. Germline V lookup: CDR1 SGHTA, CDR2 FQGNSA. CDR3: CASSLTGDENIQYF. Here the CDR3 DNA reads TGTGCCAGCAGCTTGACAGGGGACGAAAACATTCAGTACTTC.

This CDR3 is CATSGHQDVLAYGYTF. The CDR3 DNA reads as TGTGCCACCAGCGGACACCAGGACGTACTAGCCTATGGCTACACCTTC. V usage is TRBV15 and J usage is TRBJ1-2; possibly TRBD1 for D (5 bases). CDR1 is LNHNV, CDR2 YYDKDF, per germline (reference sequence). The V and J ends lost 5 bases and 4 bases respectively, with 20 bases between them. The CDR3 covers 16 residues.

This sequence joins TRBV2 and TRBJ2-3; 15 bases are a match to TRBD2. J gave up 3 bases and V 6 bases, and 7 bases lay outside the gene matches. Germline loops: CDR1 SNHLY, CDR2 FYNNEI. The CDR3 spans 17 residues. The CDR3 spells CASRAGLAGGQTDTQYF. The CDR3 DNA reads TGTGCCAGCAGGGCCGGACTAGCGGGAGGGCAGACAGATACGCAGTATTTT.

The gene calls are TRBV7-6 and TRBJ1-2; the match to TRBD1 covers 8 bases. Germline CDR1 SGHVS, CDR2 FNYEAQ. This CDR3 is 14 amino acids long. J lost 8 bases, V lost 1 base, and 6 bases had no gene match. The CDR3 bases are TGTGCCAGCAGCTTAGTACCAGGGGGCGAAGGCTACACCTTC. This gives the protein CASSLVPGGEGYTF.

This chain uses TRBV11-1 with TRBJ1-2, with 7 bases identical to TRBD1. Germline V CDR1 and CDR2: SGHAT, FQDESV (reference sequence). The CDR3 runs to 12 residues. Trimming took 7 bases from V and 8 from J; bases not matched to a gene: 7. CDR3 nucleotides: TGTGCCAGCACCTCTGAAGGGGGCGGCTACACCTTC. Residues: CASTSEGGGYTF.